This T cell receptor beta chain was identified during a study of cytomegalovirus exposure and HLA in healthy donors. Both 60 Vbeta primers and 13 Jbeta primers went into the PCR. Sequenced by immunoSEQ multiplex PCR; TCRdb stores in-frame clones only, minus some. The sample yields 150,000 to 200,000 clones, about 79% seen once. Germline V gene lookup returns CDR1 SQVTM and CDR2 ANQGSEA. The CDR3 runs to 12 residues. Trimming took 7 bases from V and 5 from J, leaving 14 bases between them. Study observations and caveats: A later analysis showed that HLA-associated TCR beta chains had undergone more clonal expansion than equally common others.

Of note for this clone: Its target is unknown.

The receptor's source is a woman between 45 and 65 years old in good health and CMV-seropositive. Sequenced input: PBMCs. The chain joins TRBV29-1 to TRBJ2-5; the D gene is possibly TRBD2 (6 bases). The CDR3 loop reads CSAGRGDETQYF. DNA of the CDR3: TGCAGCGCCGGGAGAGGGGACGAGACCCAGTACTTC.